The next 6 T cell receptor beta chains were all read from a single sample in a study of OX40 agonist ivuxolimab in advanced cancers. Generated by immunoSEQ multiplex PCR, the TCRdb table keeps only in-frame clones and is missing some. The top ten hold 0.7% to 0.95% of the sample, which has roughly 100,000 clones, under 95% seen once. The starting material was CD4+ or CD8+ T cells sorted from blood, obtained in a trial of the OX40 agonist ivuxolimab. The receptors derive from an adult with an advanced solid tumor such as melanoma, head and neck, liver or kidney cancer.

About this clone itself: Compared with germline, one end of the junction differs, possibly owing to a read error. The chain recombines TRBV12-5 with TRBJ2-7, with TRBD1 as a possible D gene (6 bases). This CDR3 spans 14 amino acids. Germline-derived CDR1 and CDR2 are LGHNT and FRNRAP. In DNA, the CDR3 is TGTGCTAGTGGTTTGGGGACAGAGTCCTACGGGCAGTACTTC. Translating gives CASGLGTESYGQYF.

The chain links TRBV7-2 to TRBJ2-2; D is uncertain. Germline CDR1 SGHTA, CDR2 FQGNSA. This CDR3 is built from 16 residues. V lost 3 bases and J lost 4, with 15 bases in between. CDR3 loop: CASSLSSAPGTGELFF. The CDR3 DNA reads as TGTGCCAGCAGCTTGAGCTCAGCGCCAGGCACCGGGGAGCTGTTTTTT.

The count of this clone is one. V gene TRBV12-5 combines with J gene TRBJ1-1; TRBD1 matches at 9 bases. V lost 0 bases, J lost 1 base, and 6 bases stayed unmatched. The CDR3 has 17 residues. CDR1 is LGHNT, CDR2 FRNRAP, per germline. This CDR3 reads CASGLVLSGQGNTEAFF. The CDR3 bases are TGTGCTAGTGGTTTGGTACTTTCGGGACAGGGGAACACTGAAGCTTTCTTT.

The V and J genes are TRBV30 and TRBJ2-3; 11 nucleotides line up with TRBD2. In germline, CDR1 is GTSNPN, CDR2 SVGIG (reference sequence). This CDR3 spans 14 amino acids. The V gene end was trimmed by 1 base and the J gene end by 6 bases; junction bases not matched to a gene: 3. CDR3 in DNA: TGTGCCTGGAGTGGTAGCGGGAGGGGGGATACGCAGTATTTT. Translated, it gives CAWSGSGRGDTQYF.

The CDR3 region is CASSAPYEQYF. The CDR3 region has the DNA TGTGCCAGCAGCGCGCCTTACGAGCAGTACTTC. This chain links TRBV6-1 with TRBJ2-7; D is undetermined. V shed 6 bases and J shed 4 bases, with 7 bases lying between them. CDR3 size: 11 residues. The germline V gene encodes CDR1 MNHNS and CDR2 SASEGT.

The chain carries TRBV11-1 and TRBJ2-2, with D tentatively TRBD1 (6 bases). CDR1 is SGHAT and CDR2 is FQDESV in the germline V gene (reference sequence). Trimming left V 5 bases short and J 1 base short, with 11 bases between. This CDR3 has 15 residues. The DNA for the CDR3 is TGTGCCAGCAGCAATCGACAGGTGAACACCGGGGAGCTGTTTTTT. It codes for CASSNRQVNTGELFF.